Listed here is a single T cell receptor beta chain. Reverse transcription of about 0.45 to 1 ug RNA was carried out with random hexamers. TCRdb ran MiXCR on the immunoSEQ multiplex PCR reads and lists one entry per CDR3 protein. The sample has some 300,000 distinct CDR3 sequences, roughly 85% seen once. This entry comes from a study of CD8 T cells in Susac syndrome. The CDR3 sequence is 14 residues long. Per germline, CDR1 MDHEN and CDR2 SYDVKM. V lost 4 bases and J 0 bases, leaving 4 bases between the germline ends. The multiple sclerosis controls consisted of treatment-naive patients with relapsing-remitting disease, either stable or active. Through negative isolation, CD4+ and CD8+ T cells were obtained, while TEMRA cells were enriched using FACS.

Material for sequencing was CD8+ T cells from PBMCs. The gene calls are TRBV28 and TRBJ2-6; D uncertain. This receptor was obtained from a human donor with multiple sclerosis. CDR3 sequence reads: CASSWFSGANVLTF. The CDR3 bases are TGTGCCAGCAGTTGGTTCTCTGGGGCCAACGTCCTGACTTTC.